Here is one TCR beta chain with its context. Its specificity is unknown. The data originate from a study of blood T cells in healthy people across ages. Donors were healthy Caucasian individuals from Russia aged about 6 to 90. Study results and limitations: From one million sequenced T cells, diversity estimates were lower bounds.

A second 7 to 11 cycle PCR used barcoded and J-beta primers. TCRdb fed the 5' RACE reads into MiXCR, producing one record per CDR3 protein. The table lists about 1 million distinct CDR3 sequences, about 23% of them singletons. The CDR3 extends over 15 amino acids. The ends were cut back, 0 bases at V and 5 bases at J, with 14 bases in the middle. Germline CDR1 reads SGHDT; CDR2 reads YYEEEE. The same sample was also used in a study of T cells of mothers and their children.

This TCR was sampled from a girl aged 2-15 years in good health. The specimen was blood. The genes are TRBV5-6 and TRBJ2-5; possible D gene TRBD2, 5 bases. The CDR3 spells CASSLAGIGEETQYF. The CDR3 DNA reads as TGTGCCAGCAGCTTGGCCGGGATCGGAGAGGAGACCCAGTACTTC.